This is a list of T cell receptor beta chains from one sample in a study of T-cell memory formation after mild COVID-19. MiXCR, run by TCRdb on the 5' RACE reads, gives a single entry per CDR3 protein. The table lists 400,000 to 500,000 distinct CDR3 sequences, roughly 20% of them singletons. Sequencing was done on a sample of PBMCs or a T cell subset sorted from them (not recorded which). The origin of the receptors is an adult woman who had mild COVID-19 (a few samples of this study predate the infection). Cell type and time point are not known. Each CDR3 is given with its conserved first and last residue. The D gene is left open where the match is weak. A row's size may be missing; if present it is once, few, many or a size class.

j_call | v_call | clone_size | d_call | cdr3_nt | cdr3_aa
TRBJ2-7 | TRBV6-5 | NA | TRBD2 | TGTGCCAGCAGTTACGAGCTAGCGGGTACCTACGAGCAGTACTTC | CASSYELAGTYEQYF
TRBJ1-1 | TRBV6-4 | few | NA | TGTGCCAGCAGTGACGGGGGTGAAGCTTTCTTT | CASSDGGEAFF
TRBJ2-2 | TRBV6-5 | NA | TRBD1 | TGTGCCAGCAGTTACTTTCGACAGGGGACCGGGGAGCTGTTTTTT | CASSYFRQGTGELFF
TRBJ1-1 | TRBV30 | NA | TRBD1 | TGTGCCTGGAGAGGGGGCCTAAGTTCATGGGGAGCTTTCTTT | CAWRGGLSSWGAFF
TRBJ2-7 | TRBV12-3/TRBV12-4 | NA | TRBD1 | TGTGCCAGCAGCCTAAGACAGGGCGAGCAGTACTTC | CASSLRQGEQYF
TRBJ2-7 | TRBV9 | NA | NA | TGTGCCAGCAGCGTAGCTGTAGGGGGAACCTACGAGCAGTACTTC | CASSVAVGGTYEQYF
TRBJ2-1 | TRBV7-7 | few | NA | TGTGCCAGCAGCTTAGTAAGAGCGGGTGAGCAGTTCTTC | CASSLVRAGEQFF
TRBJ2-1 | TRBV15 | NA | NA | TGTGCCACCAGCATCCGGGACAAGCTAAATGAGCAGTTCTTC | CATSIRDKLNEQFF
TRBJ1-2 | TRBV2 | NA | NA | TGTGCCAGCAGTGAAGCTCATTTACCGGTCTTCTATGGCTACACCTTC | CASSEAHLPVFYGYTF
TRBJ2-1 | TRBV5-4 | NA | TRBD2 | TGTGCCAGCAGCTTGGCCCAGCTAGCGGGCACTGAGCAGTTCTTC | CASSLAQLAGTEQFF
TRBJ2-1 | TRBV2 | few | NA | TGTGCCAGCTCCGACGGAGCGGGCCCCTACAATGAGCAGTTCTTC | CASSDGAGPYNEQFF
TRBJ1-4 | TRBV6-2/TRBV6-3 | many | NA | TGTGCCAGCAGGGACCCAGGCGCCGAAAAACTGTTTTTT | CASRDPGAEKLFF
TRBJ2-3 | TRBV12-3/TRBV12-4 | few | NA | TGTGCCAGCAGTTTGGAGACAATGTACACAGATACGCAGTATTTT | CASSLETMYTDTQYF
TRBJ2-1 | TRBV30 | NA | TRBD2 | TGTGCCTGGAGTCCCGACTACGGGACTAGCACGTTCTTC | CAWSPDYGTSTFF
TRBJ2-5 | TRBV7-3 | few | NA | TGTGCCAGCAGCCACGGCGGATCTCAAGAGACCCAGTACTTC | CASSHGGSQETQYF
TRBJ2-2 | TRBV19 | few | NA | TGTGCCAGTAGTATTTTATACACCGGGGAGCTGTTTTTT | CASSILYTGELFF
TRBJ2-5 | TRBV5-1 | NA | TRBD2 | TGCGCCAGCAGCTTAACTAGCGGGGTGACCCAGTACTTC | CASSLTSGVTQYF
TRBJ2-1 | TRBV5-1 | many | NA | TGCGCCAGCAGCCCGGGGTGGGGGCGAAGCGATGAGCAGTTCTTC | CASSPGWGRSDEQFF
TRBJ1-5 | TRBV10-3 | NA | TRBD1 | TGTGCCATCAGCGACAGGGGGGGAGGTCAGCCCCAGCATTTT | CAISDRGGGQPQHF
TRBJ1-5 | TRBV6-2/TRBV6-3 | few | NA | TGTGCCAGCCGCACCTTCGGAACAGATAATCAGCCCCAGCATTTT | CASRTFGTDNQPQHF
TRBJ1-5 | TRBV12-3/TRBV12-4 | few | TRBD1 | TGTGCCAGCAGAGACGGACAGGGAGGCAATCAGCCCCAGCATTTT | CASRDGQGGNQPQHF
TRBJ1-1 | TRBV18 | NA | NA | TGTGCCAGCTCACCTGACAGTCGGAACACTGAAGCTTTCTTT | CASSPDSRNTEAFF
TRBJ1-1 | TRBV27 | NA | NA | TGTGCCAGCAGTTTAGGGGGTGGAGGCTTGAACACTGAAGCTTTCTTT | CASSLGGGGLNTEAFF
TRBJ1-1 | TRBV7-9 | few | TRBD1 | TGTGCCAGCAGCTTAAGGGACAGGCATGAAGCTTTCTTT | CASSLRDRHEAFF
TRBJ1-5 | TRBV19 | NA | NA | TGTGCCACCCGAGCCGGCAATCAGCCCCAGCATTTT | CATRAGNQPQHF
TRBJ2-2 | TRBV12-3/TRBV12-4 | NA | NA | TGTGCCAGCAGTTTAATGAACAGATTAAACACCGGGGAGCTGTTTTTT | CASSLMNRLNTGELFF
TRBJ2-7 | TRBV7-9 | few | TRBD1 | TGTGCTTCCGGGACAGGGGCCCGCTACGAGCAGTACTTC | CASGTGARYEQYF
TRBJ2-2 | TRBV2 | NA | NA | TGTGCCAGCAGCGTTACAGGTTCTTACGGGGAGCTGTTTTTT | CASSVTGSYGELFF
TRBJ1-1 | TRBV18 | once | NA | TGTGCCAGCTCACCATCTTCCAAGGGTCCAGGAGCTTTCTTT | CASSPSSKGPGAFF
TRBJ1-6 | TRBV27 | many | TRBD1 | TGTGCCAGCAGCAACCACAGGGGGTATTTAGGTTCACCCCTCCACTTT | CASSNHRGYLGSPLHF
TRBJ2-1 | TRBV12-3/TRBV12-4 | NA | TRBD2 | TGTGCCAGCAGGGAGCGGGGGAATCAGTTCTTC | CASRERGNQFF
TRBJ1-1 | TRBV6-6 | NA | TRBD1 | TGTGCCAGCACCTGGGACAGCCGATCGAACACTGAAGCTTTCTTT | CASTWDSRSNTEAFF
TRBJ2-3 | TRBV6-5 | few | NA | TGTGCCAGCAGTGACGGCGTTAGTACGCAGTATTTT | CASSDGVSTQYF
TRBJ1-5 | TRBV6-1 | NA | NA | TGTGCCAGCAGTGAAAACATGAATAGCAATCAGCCCCAGCATTTT | CASSENMNSNQPQHF
TRBJ1-3 | TRBV6-6 | few | TRBD1 | TGTGCCAGCAGTTACCCCAAGTACAGGGGCTCTGGAAACACCATATATTTT | CASSYPKYRGSGNTIYF
TRBJ1-3 | TRBV7-6 | NA | NA | TGTGCCAGCAGCCCGGGGCCAGGGGCCGGGGTCTCTGGAAACACCATATATTTT | CASSPGPGAGVSGNTIYF
TRBJ2-5 | TRBV2 | NA | TRBD2 | TGTGCCAGCCTCGGGCGGGAGGGCGAAGAGACCCAGTACTTC | CASLGREGEETQYF
TRBJ2-5 | TRBV9 | NA | NA | TGTGCCAGCAGCGCCCCACCCCCGGAAGAGACCCAGTACTTC | CASSAPPPEETQYF
TRBJ1-1 | TRBV12-3/TRBV12-4 | NA | NA | TGTGCCAGCAGTCCAGGACCGATGCAGAACACTGAAGCTTTCTTT | CASSPGPMQNTEAFF
TRBJ2-5 | TRBV24-1 | NA | NA | TGTGCCACCAGTCACAGAGCGAAAGAGACCCAGTACTTC | CATSHRAKETQYF
TRBJ2-2 | TRBV6-5 | NA | NA | TGTGCCAGCAGAGACGGGGGAGAGTGGAACACCGGGGAGCTGTTTTTT | CASRDGGEWNTGELFF
TRBJ2-3 | TRBV13 | NA | TRBD1 | TGTGCCAGCAGCTCATACAGGGGGCGAGATACGCAGTATTTT | CASSSYRGRDTQYF
TRBJ2-2 | TRBV9 | NA | NA | TGTGCCAGCAGCGTAGCGACGTACACCGGGGAGCTGTTTTTT | CASSVATYTGELFF
TRBJ2-7 | TRBV18 | once | TRBD2 | TGTGCCAGCTCATCGATCGGACTAGCGGACCTCTACGAGCAGTACTTC | CASSSIGLADLYEQYF
TRBJ1-1 | TRBV29-1 | once | NA | TGCAGCGGGGGACAATCCGAAGCTTTCTTT | CSGGQSEAFF
TRBJ1-1 | TRBV3-1 | NA | NA | TGTGCCAGCAGCAGACTTCAGGGGAACACTGAAGCTTTCTTT | CASSRLQGNTEAFF
TRBJ1-5 | TRBV27 | NA | TRBD1 | TGTGCCAGCAGTTTATGGGGACAGGAGCCCCAGCATTTT | CASSLWGQEPQHF
TRBJ2-7 | TRBV13 | few | NA | TGTGCCAGCAGCTTAGGCCAGTATCGGAGTAGCTCCTACGAGCAGTACTTC | CASSLGQYRSSSYEQYF
TRBJ2-7 | TRBV23-1 | few | TRBD2 | TGCGCCAATGGGCTAGCGGGCTCCTACGAGCAGTACTTC | CANGLAGSYEQYF
TRBJ1-2 | TRBV20-1 | NA | TRBD1 | TGCAGTGCTAATGGACAGGGTCGATATGGCTACACCTTC | CSANGQGRYGYTF
TRBJ2-5 | TRBV7-6 | NA | TRBD2 | TGTGCCAGCAGCTTGCTAGCGGGGGGCTCCTACCAAGAGACCCAGTACTTC | CASSLLAGGSYQETQYF
TRBJ2-7 | TRBV20-1 | NA | NA | TGCAGTGCTAGAGACGACTCCGCCGAGCAGTACTTC | CSARDDSAEQYF